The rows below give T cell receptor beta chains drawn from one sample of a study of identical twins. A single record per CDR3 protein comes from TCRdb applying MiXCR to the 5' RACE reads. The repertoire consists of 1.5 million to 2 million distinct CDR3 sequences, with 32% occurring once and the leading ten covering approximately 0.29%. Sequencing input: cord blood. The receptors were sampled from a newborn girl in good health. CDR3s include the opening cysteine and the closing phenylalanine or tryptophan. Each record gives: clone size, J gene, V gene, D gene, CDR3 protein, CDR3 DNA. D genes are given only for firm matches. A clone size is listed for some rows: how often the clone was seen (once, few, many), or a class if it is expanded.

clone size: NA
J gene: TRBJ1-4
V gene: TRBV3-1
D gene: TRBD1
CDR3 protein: CASGIGQGGEKLFF
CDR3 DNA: TGTGCCAGCGGAATTGGACAGGGCGGTGAAAAACTGTTTTTT

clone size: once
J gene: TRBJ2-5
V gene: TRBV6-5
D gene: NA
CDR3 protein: CAGTVSPRGTQYF
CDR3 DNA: TGTGCCGGCACGGTATCGCCGAGGGGGACCCAGTACTTC

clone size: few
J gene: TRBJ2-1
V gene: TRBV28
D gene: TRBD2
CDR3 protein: CASTSSGGPYNEQFF
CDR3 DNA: TGTGCCAGCACCTCATCGGGAGGGCCTTACAATGAGCAGTTCTTC

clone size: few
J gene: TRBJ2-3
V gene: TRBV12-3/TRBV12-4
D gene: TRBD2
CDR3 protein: CASSLATGTSVLATDTQYF
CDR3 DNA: TGTGCCAGCAGTTTAGCGACCGGGACTAGCGTATTGGCCACAGATACGCAGTATTTT

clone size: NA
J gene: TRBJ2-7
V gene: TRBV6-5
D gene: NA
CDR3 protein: CASRGIRSNEQYF
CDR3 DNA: TGTGCCAGCAGAGGGATCCGGAGCAATGAGCAGTACTTC

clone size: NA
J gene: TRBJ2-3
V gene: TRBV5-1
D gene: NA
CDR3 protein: CASSLANLAADTQCF
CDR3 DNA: TGCGCCAGCAGCTTGGCCAATCTAGCTGCAGATACGCAGTGTTTT

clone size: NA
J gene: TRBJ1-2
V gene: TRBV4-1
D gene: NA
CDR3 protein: CASSQVPAPYGYTF
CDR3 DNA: TGCGCCAGCAGCCAAGTTCCAGCGCCCTATGGCTACACCTTC

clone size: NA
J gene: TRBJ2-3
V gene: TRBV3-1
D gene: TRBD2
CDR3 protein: CASSQVSLAGMSTDTQYF
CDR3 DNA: TGTGCCAGCAGCCAAGTGTCACTAGCGGGGATGAGCACAGATACGCAGTATTTT

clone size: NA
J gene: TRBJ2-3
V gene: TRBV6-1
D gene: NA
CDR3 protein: CASSSGAATQYF
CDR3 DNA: TGTGCCAGCAGTTCGGGCGCGGCAACGCAGTATTTT

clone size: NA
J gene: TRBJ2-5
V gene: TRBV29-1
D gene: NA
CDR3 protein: CSVDRVERGAQETQYF
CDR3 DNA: TGCAGCGTTGATCGCGTCGAACGGGGGGCCCAAGAGACCCAGTACTTC

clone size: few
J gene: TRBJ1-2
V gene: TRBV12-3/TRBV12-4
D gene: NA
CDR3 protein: CASSSKRLNYGYTF
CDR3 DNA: TGTGCCAGCAGTTCCAAAAGACTAAACTATGGCTACACCTTC

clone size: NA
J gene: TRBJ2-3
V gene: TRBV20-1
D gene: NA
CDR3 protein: CSGRGASNADTQYF
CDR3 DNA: TGCAGTGGGAGAGGGGCTAGCAACGCAGATACGCAGTATTTT

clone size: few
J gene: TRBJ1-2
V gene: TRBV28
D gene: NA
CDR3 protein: CASSLPKQGTGPYGYTF
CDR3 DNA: TGTGCCAGCAGTTTACCCAAACAGGGCACTGGCCCCTATGGCTACACCTTC

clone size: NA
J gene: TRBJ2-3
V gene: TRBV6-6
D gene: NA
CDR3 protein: CASSYSGWESKDTQYF
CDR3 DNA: TGTGCCAGCAGTTACTCGGGGTGGGAGTCGAAAGATACGCAGTATTTT

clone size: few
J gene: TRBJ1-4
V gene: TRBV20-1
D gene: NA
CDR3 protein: CSARGWANEKLFF
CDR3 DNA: TGCAGTGCTAGAGGGTGGGCTAATGAAAAACTGTTTTTT

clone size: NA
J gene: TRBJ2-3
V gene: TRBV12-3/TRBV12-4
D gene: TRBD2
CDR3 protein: CASSLVAGLTDTQYF
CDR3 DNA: TGTGCCAGCAGTTTAGTAGCGGGGCTCACAGATACGCAGTATTTT

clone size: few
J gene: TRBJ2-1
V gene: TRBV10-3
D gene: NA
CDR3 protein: CAISESTQGLNEQFF
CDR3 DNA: TGTGCCATCAGTGAGTCGACACAGGGACTCAATGAGCAGTTCTTC

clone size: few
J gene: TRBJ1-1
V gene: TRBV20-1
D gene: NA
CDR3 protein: CSALKDTEAFF
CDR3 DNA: TGCAGTGCTTTAAAAGACACTGAAGCTTTCTTT

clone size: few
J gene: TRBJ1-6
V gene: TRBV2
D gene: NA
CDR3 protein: CASSEGYGGSYNSPLHF
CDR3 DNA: TGTGCCAGCAGTGAAGGGTACGGGGGCTCCTATAATTCACCCCTCCACTTT

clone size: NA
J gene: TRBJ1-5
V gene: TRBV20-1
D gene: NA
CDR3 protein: CSASPYRTDSNQPQHF
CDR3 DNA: TGCAGTGCTAGCCCCTACAGGACCGATAGCAATCAGCCCCAGCATTTT

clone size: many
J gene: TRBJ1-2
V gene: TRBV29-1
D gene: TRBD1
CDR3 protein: CSVEDRTNYGYTF
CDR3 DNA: TGCAGCGTCGAGGACAGGACAAACTATGGCTACACCTTC

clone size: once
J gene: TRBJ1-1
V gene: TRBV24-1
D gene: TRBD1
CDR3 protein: CATSDLETGAGRTEAFF
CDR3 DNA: TGTGCCACCAGTGATTTGGAAACAGGGGCTGGGAGGACTGAAGCTTTCTTT

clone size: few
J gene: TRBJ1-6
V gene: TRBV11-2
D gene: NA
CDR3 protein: CASSLAGRAFGSPLHF
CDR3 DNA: TGTGCCAGCAGCTTAGCAGGCAGGGCCTTCGGATCACCCCTCCACTTT

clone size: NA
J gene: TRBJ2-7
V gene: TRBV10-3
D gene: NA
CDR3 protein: CAISDGGGGYEQYF
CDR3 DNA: TGTGCCATCAGTGATGGAGGGGGCGGCTACGAGCAGTACTTC

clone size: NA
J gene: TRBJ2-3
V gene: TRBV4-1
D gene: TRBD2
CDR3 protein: CASSQDEAGGTDTQYF
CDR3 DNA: TGCGCCAGCAGCCAAGATGAGGCGGGAGGGACAGATACGCAGTATTTT

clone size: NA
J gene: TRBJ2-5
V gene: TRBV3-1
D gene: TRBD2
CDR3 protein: CASSQAAGGKETQYF
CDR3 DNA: TGTGCCAGCAGCCAAGCGGCGGGAGGCAAAGAGACCCAGTACTTC

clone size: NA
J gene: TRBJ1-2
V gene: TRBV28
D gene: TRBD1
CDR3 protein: CASSAPDRGRYGYTF
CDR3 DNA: TGTGCCAGCAGTGCCCCGGACAGGGGGCGTTATGGCTACACCTTC

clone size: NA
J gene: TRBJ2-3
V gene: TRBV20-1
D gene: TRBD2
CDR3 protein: CSTSMASGLEGGTDTQYF
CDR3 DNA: TGCAGTACTAGCATGGCTAGCGGGCTAGAAGGAGGAACAGATACGCAGTATTTT

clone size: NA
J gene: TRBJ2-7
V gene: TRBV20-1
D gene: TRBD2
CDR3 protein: CSARDFGGPSGGEQYF
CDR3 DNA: TGCAGTGCTAGAGATTTTGGTGGACCAAGCGGGGGCGAGCAGTACTTC

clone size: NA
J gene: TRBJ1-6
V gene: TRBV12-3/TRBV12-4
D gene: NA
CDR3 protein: CASRWGESNSPLHF
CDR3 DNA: TGTGCCAGCAGATGGGGGGAGTCTAATTCACCCCTCCACTTT

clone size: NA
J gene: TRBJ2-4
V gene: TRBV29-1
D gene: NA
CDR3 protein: CSVEVGSTGFKQYF
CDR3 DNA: TGCAGCGTTGAAGTGGGATCTACAGGGTTCAAGCAGTACTTC

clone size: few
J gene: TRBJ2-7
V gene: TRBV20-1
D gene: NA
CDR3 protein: CSASEVPEQYF
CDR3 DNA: TGCAGTGCTAGTGAAGTGCCCGAGCAGTACTTC

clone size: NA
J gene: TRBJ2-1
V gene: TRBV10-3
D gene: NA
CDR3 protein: CAISGAGSYNEQFF
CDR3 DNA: TGTGCCATCAGTGGAGCGGGCTCCTACAATGAGCAGTTCTTC

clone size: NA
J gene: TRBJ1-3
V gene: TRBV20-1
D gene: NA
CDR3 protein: CSALRTRGNTIYF
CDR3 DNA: TGCAGTGCGCTCCGGACAAGGGGAAACACCATATATTTT

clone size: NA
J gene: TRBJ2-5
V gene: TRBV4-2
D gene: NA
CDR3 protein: CASSQEPSKNEQYF
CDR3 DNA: TGTGCCAGCAGCCAAGAGCCTTCTAAGAATGAGCAGTACTTC

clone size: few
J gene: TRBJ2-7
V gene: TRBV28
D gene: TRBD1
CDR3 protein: CASSTLRSTGDYEQYF
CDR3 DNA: TGTGCCAGCAGTACCTTACGATCGACAGGGGACTACGAGCAGTACTTC

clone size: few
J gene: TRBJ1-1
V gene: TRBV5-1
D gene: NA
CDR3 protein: CASSLLSETNTEAFF
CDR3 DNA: TGCGCCAGCAGCTTGTTGTCGGAAACGAACACTGAAGCTTTCTTT

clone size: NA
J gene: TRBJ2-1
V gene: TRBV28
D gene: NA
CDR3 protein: CASSLRTTEQFF
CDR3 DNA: TGTGCCAGCAGTTTACGAACTACCGAGCAGTTCTTC

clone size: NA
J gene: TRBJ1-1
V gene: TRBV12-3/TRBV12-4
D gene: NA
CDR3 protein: CASSLVSQAFF
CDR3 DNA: TGTGCCAGCAGTTTAGTCAGCCAAGCTTTCTTT

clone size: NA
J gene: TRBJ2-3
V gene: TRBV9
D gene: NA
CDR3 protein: CASSVYGPPSTDTQYF
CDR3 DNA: TGTGCCAGCAGCGTATACGGGCCCCCCAGCACAGATACGCAGTATTTT

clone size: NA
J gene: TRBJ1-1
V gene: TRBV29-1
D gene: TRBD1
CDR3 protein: CSVELTGDTGAFF
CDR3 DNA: TGCAGCGTTGAATTGACAGGGGACACTGGAGCTTTCTTT

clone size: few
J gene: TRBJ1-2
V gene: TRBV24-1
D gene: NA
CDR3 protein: CATSDRTGGYTF
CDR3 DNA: TGTGCCACCAGTGACCGGACGGGCGGCTACACCTTC

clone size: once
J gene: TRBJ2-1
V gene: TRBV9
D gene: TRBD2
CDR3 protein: CASSLGTSGDLTKQFF
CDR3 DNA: TGTGCCAGCAGCTTGGGGACTAGCGGGGACCTCACGAAGCAGTTCTTC

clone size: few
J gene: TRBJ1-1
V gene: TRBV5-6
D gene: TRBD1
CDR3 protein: CASSLWGRTGVSYTEAFF
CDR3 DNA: TGTGCCAGCAGCTTGTGGGGAAGGACAGGGGTTTCGTACACTGAAGCTTTCTTT

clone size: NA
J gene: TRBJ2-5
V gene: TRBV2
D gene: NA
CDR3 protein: CASSPTTFRGQETQYF
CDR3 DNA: TGTGCCAGCAGTCCTACGACCTTCAGGGGCCAAGAGACCCAGTACTTC

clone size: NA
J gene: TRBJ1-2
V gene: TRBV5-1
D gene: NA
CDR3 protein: CASSLSGQPYGYTF
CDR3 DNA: TGCGCCAGCAGCTTATCCGGTCAACCATATGGCTACACCTTC

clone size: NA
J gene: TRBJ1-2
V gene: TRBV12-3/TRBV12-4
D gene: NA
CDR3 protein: CASSPVRGYYGYTF
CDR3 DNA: TGTGCCAGCAGCCCTGTAAGGGGATACTATGGCTACACCTTC

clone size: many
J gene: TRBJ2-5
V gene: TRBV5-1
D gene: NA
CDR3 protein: CASSLAETQYF
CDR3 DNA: TGTGCCAGCAGCTTAGCGGAGACCCAGTACTTC

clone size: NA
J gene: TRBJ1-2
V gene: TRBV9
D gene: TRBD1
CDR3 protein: CASSVVGRLGTGNGYTF
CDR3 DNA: TGTGCCAGCAGCGTAGTCGGCCGGCTCGGGACAGGGAACGGCTACACCTTC

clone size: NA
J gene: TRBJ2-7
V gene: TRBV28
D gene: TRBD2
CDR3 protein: CASSPTLAGGSYEQYF
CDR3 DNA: TGTGCCAGCAGTCCAACCCTAGCGGGAGGTTCCTACGAGCAGTACTTC

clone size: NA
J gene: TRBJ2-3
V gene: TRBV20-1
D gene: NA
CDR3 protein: CSANHPADTQYF
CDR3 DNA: TGCAGTGCTAATCACCCCGCAGATACGCAGTATTTT

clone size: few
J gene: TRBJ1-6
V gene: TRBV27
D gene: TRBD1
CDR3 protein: CASSPRGRGPYNSPLHF
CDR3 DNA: TGTGCCAGCAGCCCGAGGGGGCGCGGGCCCTATAATTCACCCCTCCACTTT

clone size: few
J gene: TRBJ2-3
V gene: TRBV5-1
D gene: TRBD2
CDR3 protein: CASSFFTTGGITDTQYF
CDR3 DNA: TGCGCCAGCAGCTTTTTCACGACGGGGGGGATCACAGATACGCAGTATTTT

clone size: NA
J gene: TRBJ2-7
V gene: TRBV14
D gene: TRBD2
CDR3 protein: CASSQLAGGRRPYEQYF
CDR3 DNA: TGTGCCAGCAGCCAACTAGCGGGGGGGCGACGGCCCTACGAGCAGTACTTC

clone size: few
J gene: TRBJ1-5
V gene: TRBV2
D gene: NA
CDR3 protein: CASSMETNQPQHF
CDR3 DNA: TGTGCCAGCAGCATGGAGACCAATCAGCCCCAGCATTTT

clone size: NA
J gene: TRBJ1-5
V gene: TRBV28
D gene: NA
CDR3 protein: CASSWGFDKTLSNQPQHF
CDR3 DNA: TGTGCCAGCAGTTGGGGATTTGACAAAACTCTTAGCAATCAGCCCCAGCATTTT

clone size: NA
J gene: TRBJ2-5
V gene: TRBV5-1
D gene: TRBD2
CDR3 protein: CASRRAGGVETQYF
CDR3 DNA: TGCGCCAGCAGACGAGCGGGAGGAGTGGAGACCCAGTACTTC

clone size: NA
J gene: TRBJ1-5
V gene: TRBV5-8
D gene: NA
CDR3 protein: CASSSARPQGTRNQPQHF
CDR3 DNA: TGTGCCAGCAGCTCAGCACGACCACAGGGTACTAGAAATCAGCCCCAGCATTTT

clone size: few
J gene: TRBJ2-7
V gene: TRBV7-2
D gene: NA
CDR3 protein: CASSLGVDPSYEQYF
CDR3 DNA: TGTGCCAGCAGCTTAGGAGTCGATCCCTCCTACGAGCAGTACTTC

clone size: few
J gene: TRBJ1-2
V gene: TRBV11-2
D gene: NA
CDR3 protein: CASSLVGTAIRGYTF
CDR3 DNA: TGTGCCAGCAGCTTAGTCGGGACCGCTATTCGGGGCTACACCTTC